The 24 T cell receptor beta chains reported below all come from one sample, sequenced in a study of tissue T cells after allogeneic stem cell transplantation. Generated by immunoSEQ multiplex PCR, the TCRdb table keeps only in-frame clones and is missing some. In the table there are around 7,700 clones, 50% of which are singletons. Described time point: mouse harvest day 7 after allogeneic transplant. Mouse grafts combined 10^7 T-cell-depleted bone marrow cells with 10^6 splenic CD5+ T cells. The sample taken for sequencing was gut tissue. The receptors here all came from a female BALB/c mouse given C57BL/6 T cells with graft-versus-host disease after an allogeneic hematopoietic cell transplant.

This clone was counted between two and nine times. Each gene name is a mouse one. The CDR3 end falls 1 residue outside the read, so it is completed with the germline J gene. V and J are TRBV23 and TRBJ2-7; the table's TRBD1 call for D was not verified on the DNA. Germline-derived CDR1 and CDR2 are KGHTA and FQNQQP. The CDR3 extends over 12 amino acids. CDR3 sequence: CSSSQLGWEQYF. The CDR3 DNA, read in part, is TGCTCCAGCAGTCAATTAGGGTGGGAACAGTAC.

Comments on this clone: Mouse germline and gene names are used. The read comes to an end 1 residue before the CDR3 does, leaving the germline J gene to fill in the end. The chain couples TRBV13-2 to TRBJ1-3; D is undetermined. Germline values: CDR1 NNHNN, CDR2 SYGAGS (reference sequence). V lost 0 bases and J lost 0, with 4 bases in between. This CDR3 is built from 14 residues. The CDR3 DNA, read in part, is TGTGCCAGCGGTGATGCGTATTCTGGAAATACGCTCTAT. Encoded protein: CASGDAYSGNTLY. In full, the CDR3 reads CASGDAYSGNTLYF.

In the case of this clone: Genes here carry mouse names. The DNA ends 1 residue before the CDR3 does, and the rest of the CDR3 is filled in from the germline J gene. The chain couples TRBV12-1 to TRBJ2-5; tentative D call: TRBD1 (7 bases). Germline CDR1 and CDR2: SGHSN and HYEKVE. The V end lost 2 bases, the J end lost 2 bases, and 13 bases lay between the germline ends. The CDR3 runs to 15 residues. The CDR3 bases that were read are TGTGCCAGCTCTCAGGGGGCGCCGGGCCAAGACACCCAGTAC. Translation gives CASSQGAPGQDTQY. The full CDR3 protein reads CASSQGAPGQDTQYF. The entire variable domain, with the rest obtained from reference TRBV12-1 and TRBJ2-5, is as follows: DSGVVQSPRHIIKEKGGRSVLTCIPISGHSNVVWYQQTLGKELKFLIQHYEKVERDKGFLPSRFSVQQFDDYHSEMNMSALELEDSAMYFCASSQGAPGQDTQYFGPGTRLLVL.

Comments on this clone: The germline and genes are mouse ones. The DNA ends 1 residue before the CDR3 does, and the rest of the CDR3 is filled in from the germline J gene. This chain joins TRBV26 and TRBJ2-4; D is perhaps TRBD1 (5 bases). Trimming stripped 6 bases from V and 0 bases from J, with 7 bases between. Per the germline V gene, CDR1 is KGHPV and CDR2 is FQNQEV (reference sequence). CDR3 length: 13 residues. This chain's CDR3 is CASRQGSQNTLYF. CDR3 bases read: TGTGCCAGCAGGCAGGGTAGTCAAAACACCTTGTAC.

About this clone itself: Gene names and germline match the mouse. The read stops 1 residue short of the end of the CDR3; the missing end is completed from the germline J gene. This sequence joins TRBV3 and TRBJ1-1; tentatively, D is TRBD1 (6 bases). CDR3 length: 14 amino acids. V was clipped by 2 bases and J by 11 bases, with 18 bases between them. CDR1 is SNHLY, CDR2 FYNGKV, per germline (reference sequence). The sequenced part of the CDR3 DNA is TGTGCCAGCAGCTTAAACCCCCCCCAGGGGTGGGTCTTC. Its protein product is CASSLNPPQGWVF. The CDR3 in full is CASSLNPPQGWVFF.

In the case of this clone: Genes and germline come from the mouse. The read ends 1 residue before the CDR3 terminus; that terminus is restored from the germline J gene. The chain has TRBV13-3 and TRBJ2-2; D not certain. This CDR3 comprises 14 residues. Germline V gene sequence: CDR1 NNHDY, CDR2 SYVADS. The V end lost 6 bases, the J end lost 0 bases, and 9 bases lay between the germline ends. CDR3 loop: CASKWWSNTGQLYF. The sequenced part of the CDR3 DNA is TGTGCCAGCAAGTGGTGGTCAAACACCGGGCAGCTCTAC.

Points on this clone: Mouse names are used for the genes. The read gets to within 1 residue of the CDR3 end, and the germline J gene fills in the rest. The V call is TRBV13-1, the J call TRBJ2-3; D gene unclear. Trimming pared 0 bases from V and 0 bases from J, leaving 5 bases between. Germline lookup yields CDR1 NSHNY and CDR2 SYGAGN. The CDR3 has 14 amino acids. The CDR3 loop is CASSDVGSAETLYF. The CDR3 DNA, read in part, is TGTGCCAGCAGTGATGTGGGTAGTGCAGAAACGCTGTAT.

Worth noting for this clone: All gene names here are mouse names. Read coverage stops 1 residue before the CDR3 terminus; the germline J gene supplies the remainder. This chain uses TRBV1 with TRBJ1-6, with TRBD1 matching over 7 bases. TRBJ1-6 is marked as an open reading frame, function uncertain. In germline, CDR1 is NSQYPW, CDR2 LRSPGD (reference sequence). The V gene end was trimmed by 3 bases and the J gene end by 1 base; junction bases not matched to a gene: 3. CDR3 size: 16 residues. The CDR3 region is CTCSAQQGSYNSPLYF. The DNA read from the CDR3 is TGCACCTGCAGTGCCCAACAGGGGTCCTATAATTCGCCCCTCTAC.

Notes on this clone: The listed genes are named as in mouse. Read coverage stops 1 residue before the CDR3 terminus; the germline J gene supplies the remainder. The V gene is TRBV1, the J gene TRBJ2-2; D remains unclear. The CDR3 sequence is 16 residues long. In germline, CDR1 is NSQYPW, CDR2 LRSPGD (reference sequence). V was shortened by 0 bases and J by 1 base, with 9 bases between the two germline ends. The CDR3 DNA, read in part, is TGCACCTGCAGTGCAGAAGGTCGGGGAAACACCGGGCAGCTCTAC. Amino acid sequence: CTCSAEGRGNTGQLY. The whole CDR3 protein is CTCSAEGRGNTGQLYF.

Details on this clone: Each gene name is a mouse one. The CDR3 end lies 1 residue beyond the end of the read and is filled in from the germline J gene. V usage is TRBV26 and J usage is TRBJ2-7; no clear D gene. CDR1 is KGHPV, CDR2 FQNQEV, per germline (reference sequence). V lost 2 bases, J lost 2 bases, and 4 bases lay in between. CDR3 length equals 12 residues. The CDR3 sequence is CASSLPTYEQYF. The DNA read from the CDR3 is TGTGCCAGCAGTCTGCCCACCTATGAACAGTAC.

As for this clone: Gene names denote mouse genes. Read data end 1 residue before the CDR3 end; the end is taken from the germline J gene. The chain joins TRBV4 to TRBJ2-3, with D possibly matching TRBD2 (6 bases). Germline V CDR1 and CDR2: LGHDT, YNNKQL (reference sequence). V dropped 3 bases and J dropped 0 bases, with 10 bases sitting between them. The length of the CDR3 is 15 residues. The CDR3 sequence: CASSYLGTSAETLYF. The sequenced CDR3 bases are TGTGCCAGCAGCTATCTGGGGACTAGTGCAGAAACGCTGTAT.

Comment on this clone: Gene names denote mouse genes. The read is 1 residue too short to cover the CDR3 end, so that end is filled in from the germline J gene. The V and J genes are TRBV26 and TRBJ2-5, with 7 bases fitting TRBD2. This CDR3 has 15 amino acids. The V segment lost 1 base and the J segment 1 base; nucleotides outside the gene matches: 2. Germline lookup yields CDR1 KGHPV and CDR2 FQNQEV (reference sequence). The CDR3 sequence is CASSLWGGDQDTQYF. CDR3 DNA (partial): TGTGCCAGCAGTCTGTGGGGGGGGGACCAAGACACCCAGTAC.

Remarks on this clone: Gene names refer to mouse genes. The read halts 1 residue ahead of the CDR3 end, with the missing end drawn from the germline J gene. The V gene is TRBV26, the J gene TRBJ2-3; TRBD1 aligns across 7 bases. The CDR3 consists of 13 residues. The V gene's germline CDR1 is KGHPV and CDR2 FQNQEV (reference sequence). Trimming cost V 7 bases and J 0 bases; bases outside gene matches: 1. This CDR3 is CASKTGSAETLYF. The part of the CDR3 DNA that was read is TGTGCCAGCAAGACAGGGAGTGCAGAAACGCTGTAT.

In its sample, this clone was seen a few times. Gene names are the mouse ones. The read terminates 1 residue ahead of where the CDR3 ends, so the germline J gene completes it. This chain connects TRBV12-1 to TRBJ2-7; D gene uncertain. Trimming removed 0 bases from V and 0 bases from J, with 8 bases in between. The CDR3 spans 14 residues. Germline assignment: CDR1 SGHSN and CDR2 HYEKVE. The covered CDR3 bases are TGTGCCAGCTCTCTCGACGGGGTCTCCTATGAACAGTAC. Translating it yields CASSLDGVSYEQY. The complete CDR3 protein is CASSLDGVSYEQYF.

A word on this clone: Germline and genes here are mouse. The read terminates 1 residue ahead of where the CDR3 ends, so the germline J gene completes it. V is TRBV26 and J is TRBJ2-3; D might be TRBD2 (7 bases). This CDR3 has 15 residues. CDR1 is KGHPV, CDR2 FQNQEV, per germline (reference sequence). Trimming took off 0 bases at V and 1 base at J, with 8 bases between the two ends. CDR3 in amino acids: CASSLSGGRAETLYF. The sequenced part of the CDR3 DNA is TGTGCCAGCAGTCTGTCCGGGGGGCGTGCAGAAACGCTGTAT. Full variable domain (remainder filled in from reference TRBV26 and TRBJ2-3): NSKVIQTPRYLVKGQGQKAKMRCIPEKGHPVVFWYQQNKNNEFKFLINFQNQEVLQQIDMTEKRFSAECPSNSPCSLEIQSSEAGDSALYLCASSLSGGRAETLYFGSGTRLTVL.

Comment on this clone: Any gene name here is a mouse gene name. The read falls 1 residue short of the CDR3 end, and the missing part is taken from the germline J gene. The chain couples TRBV16 to TRBJ1-3, with D unclear. CDR3 length: 15 residues. Germline assignment: CDR1 SGHSA and CDR2 FRNQAP. The V end lost 1 base, the J end lost 0 bases, and 7 bases lay between the germline ends. This chain's CDR3 is CASSLGERSGNTLYF. The CDR3 bases that were read are TGTGCAAGCAGCTTAGGGGAGCGTTCTGGAAATACGCTCTAT.

With regard to this clone: Here the gene names and germline are mouse. From the germline J gene comes the end of the CDR3, since the read stops 1 residue before it. The genes are TRBV26 and TRBJ2-1; 10 bases agree with TRBD2. V lost 2 bases and J lost 6; bases outside the gene matches: 4. Germline-derived CDR1 and CDR2 are KGHPV and FQNQEV (reference sequence). The CDR3 loop spans 15 amino acids. The CDR3 DNA, read in part, is TGTGCCAGCAGTCTGCTGGGGGGGCGCGGTGCTGAGCAGTTC. This gives the protein CASSLLGGRGAEQF. In full, the CDR3 is CASSLLGGRGAEQFF.

Concerning this clone: Gene names follow the mouse nomenclature. The read ends 1 residue early relative to the CDR3; the germline J gene fills the gap. The chain joins TRBV3 to TRBJ2-4, with D unclear. V was trimmed by 4 bases and J by 4 bases, leaving 6 bases between them. Looked up from germline, CDR1 is SNHLY and CDR2 is FYNGKV (reference sequence). This CDR3 has 12 amino acids. Incomplete CDR3 DNA: TGTGCCAGCAGCTCACAGAAAAACACCTTGTAC. Residues: CASSSQKNTLY. The full CDR3 sequence reads CASSSQKNTLYF.

This clone turned up a few times. The gene names here belong to mouse. The CDR3 goes on 1 residue after the read ends, and that part is filled in from the germline J gene. The chain recombines TRBV29 with TRBJ1-1; no reliable D call. The germline V gene encodes CDR1 MSHET and CDR2 SYDVDS. This CDR3 has 13 residues. Deletions cut 2 bases from V and 1 base from J, with 5 bases between. The CDR3 protein is CASSLNPNTEVFF. The covered CDR3 bases are TGTGCTAGCAGTTTAAATCCGAACACAGAAGTCTTC.

About this clone: The genes are named according to mouse. The read falls 1 residue short of the CDR3 end, and the missing part is taken from the germline J gene. The chain has TRBV12-2 and TRBJ2-1; 7 bases match TRBD2. Germline CDR1 reads SGHLS; CDR2 reads HYDKME. CDR3 length equals 15 residues. V gave up 0 bases and J gave up 5 bases; unmatched junction bases: 6. The sequenced part of the CDR3 DNA is TGTGCCAGCTCTCTCGGTGGGGGGATTAATGCTGAGCAGTTC. Its translation: CASSLGGGINAEQF. The CDR3 reads in full as CASSLGGGINAEQFF.

As to this clone: These gene names are mouse names. The read falls 1 residue short of the CDR3 end, and the missing part is taken from the germline J gene. Other DNA sequences in this sample translate to the same CDR3. This chain links TRBV26 with TRBJ1-4, with D uncertain. V was shortened by 2 bases and J by 0 bases, with 4 bases between the two germline ends. CDR3 length equals 14 residues. In germline, CDR1 is KGHPV, CDR2 FQNQEV (reference sequence). CDR3 DNA (partial): TGTGCCAGCAGTCTGCAATTTTCCAACGAAAGATTATTT. This translates into CASSLQFSNERLF. The whole CDR3 sequence reads CASSLQFSNERLFF.

Only a few counts were recorded for this clone. Genes and germline are mouse. Coverage ceases 1 residue before the CDR3 finishes, and the germline J gene fills in the end. The genes are TRBV26 and TRBJ2-5, with a possible D match to TRBD1 (6 bases). Trimming cost V 3 bases and J 5 bases, with 12 bases left between them. There are 14 residues in the CDR3. Germline assignment: CDR1 KGHPV and CDR2 FQNQEV (reference sequence). The CDR3 sequence is CASSLSQGPDTQYF. CDR3 bases read: TGTGCCAGCAGTCTCTCACAGGGCCCAGACACCCAGTAC.

This clone was detected once. Each gene name is a mouse one. The read terminates 1 residue ahead of where the CDR3 ends, so the germline J gene completes it. Other DNA sequences in the same sample also yield this CDR3. The chain joins TRBV5 to TRBJ1-1; D not resolved. Germline V gene data show CDR1 as LGHNA and CDR2 as YNLKQL (reference sequence). Trimming took off 1 base at V and 1 base at J, with 4 bases between the two ends. The CDR3 has 13 amino acids. The chain's CDR3 is CASSQGGNTEVFF. Partial CDR3 DNA: TGTGCCAGCAGCCAAGGGGGAAACACAGAAGTCTTC.

Concerning this clone: All gene names here are mouse names. The CDR3 spells CTCSSRDREYNSPLYF. The sequenced CDR3 bases are TGCACCTGCAGTTCCCGGGACAGGGAATATAATTCGCCCCTCTAC. This chain uses TRBV1 with TRBJ1-6; 9 nucleotides align to TRBD1. The read ends 1 residue shy of where the CDR3 ends; the end is completed using the germline J gene. TRBJ1-6 is an ORF for which the function is uncertain. The CDR3 is 16 amino acids. Germline V gives CDR1 NSQYPW, CDR2 LRSPGD (reference sequence). With V trimmed by 5 bases and J by 4 bases, 6 bases remained unmatched.